This entry describes one TCR beta chain. Its antigen is as yet unknown. V dropped 0 bases and J dropped 4 bases, with 8 bases sitting between them. From germline, CDR1 is SGHKS and CDR2 YYEKEE (reference sequence). The CDR3 length is 14 residues. Cells were stimulated nonspecifically with anti-CD3/anti-CD28 magnetic beads. Sorting of responding CD4+ T cells relied on upregulated CD40 ligand together with CD69. CD4+ T cell counts exceeded 400 cells/uL; CMV serology was positive. These data originate in a study of persistence of HIV-infected CD4 T cells. The immunoSEQ assay was version 4, run in survey mode. The data were produced by immunoSEQ multiplex PCR, yet TCRdb's version contains in-frame clones alone and is incomplete. Here the sample spans 37,000 or so clones, around 90% being singletons. Overall study findings and caveats: Antigen-responding cells were enriched for degenerate expanded CDR3beta sequences. Compared with CD3/CD28-stimulated cells, CMV- and Gag-responding cells showed lower TCRbeta richness. The rare CMV-responding cells with HIV-1 proviruses were not separately TCR-sequenced.

This material consisted of CD4+ T cells sorted from PBMCs after approximately 19-hour stimulation, taken from a patient who received antiretroviral therapy. V gene TRBV5-5 combines with J gene TRBJ1-5, with D unresolved. The sequence came from an adult man with HIV who was CMV-seropositive. The DNA for the CDR3 is TGTGCCAGCAGCTTGGGCAGATCTAATCAGCCCCAGCATTTT. Amino acids: CASSLGRSNQPQHF.